This paragraph reports one T cell receptor (beta chain). V lost 8 bases and J lost 4, with 9 bases in between. The length of the CDR3 is 11 residues. From germline, CDR1 is KGHSH and CDR2 LQKENI. Produced via immunoSEQ multiplex PCR; TCRdb's table is partial and in-frame only. The table lists under 150,000 clones, 80% to 90% of them singletons. These data belong to a study of control samples from healthy donors and cancer patients. V and J are TRBV18 and TRBJ2-7; D remains ambiguous. The source is a woman aged 50 to 65 with colorectal cancer. Sequenced input: PBMCs. The CDR3 DNA is TGTGCCAGCGCCCAAGGGTACGAGCAGTACTTC. This encodes CASAQGYEQYF.